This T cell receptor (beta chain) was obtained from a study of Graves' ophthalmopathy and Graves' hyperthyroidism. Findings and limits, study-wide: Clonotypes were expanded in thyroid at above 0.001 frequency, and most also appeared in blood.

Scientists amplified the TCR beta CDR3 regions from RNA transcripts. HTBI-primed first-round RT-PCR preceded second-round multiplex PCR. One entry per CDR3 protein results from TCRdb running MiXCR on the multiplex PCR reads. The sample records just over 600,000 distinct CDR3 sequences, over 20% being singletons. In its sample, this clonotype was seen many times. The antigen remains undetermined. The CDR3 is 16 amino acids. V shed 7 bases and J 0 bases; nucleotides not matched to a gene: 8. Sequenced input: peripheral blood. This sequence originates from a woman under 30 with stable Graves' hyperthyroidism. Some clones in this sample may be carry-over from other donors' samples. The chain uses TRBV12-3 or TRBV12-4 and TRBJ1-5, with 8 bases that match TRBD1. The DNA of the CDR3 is TGTGCCAGCATAGGACAGGGAGGTTCTAGCAATCAGCCCCAGCATTTT. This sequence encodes CASIGQGGSSNQPQHF.